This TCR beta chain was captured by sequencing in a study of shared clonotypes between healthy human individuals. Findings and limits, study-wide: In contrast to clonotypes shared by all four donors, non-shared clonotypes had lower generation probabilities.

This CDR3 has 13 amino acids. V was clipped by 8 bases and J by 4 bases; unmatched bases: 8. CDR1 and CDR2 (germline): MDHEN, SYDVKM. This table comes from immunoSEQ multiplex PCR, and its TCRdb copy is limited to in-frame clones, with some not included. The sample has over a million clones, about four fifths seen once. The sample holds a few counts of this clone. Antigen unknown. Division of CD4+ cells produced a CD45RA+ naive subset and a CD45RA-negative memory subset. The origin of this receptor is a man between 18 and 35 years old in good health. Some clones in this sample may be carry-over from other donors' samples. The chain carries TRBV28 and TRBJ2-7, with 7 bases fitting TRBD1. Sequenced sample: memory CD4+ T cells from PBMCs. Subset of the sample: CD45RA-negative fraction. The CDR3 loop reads CASLGGAGYEQYF. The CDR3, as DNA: TGTGCCAGCTTAGGGGGCGCGGGTTACGAGCAGTACTTC. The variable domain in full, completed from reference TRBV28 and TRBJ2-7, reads DVKVTQSSRYLVKRTGEKVFLECVQDMDHENMFWYRQDPGLGLRLIYFSYDVKMKEKGDIPEGYSVSREKKERFSLILESASTNQTSMYLCASLGGAGYEQYFGPGTRLTVT.